The entry below gives a single TCR beta chain sequence along with its context. CDR1 SGHRS and CDR2 YFSETQ come from the germline V gene. The V end lost 0 bases, the J end lost 3 bases, and 12 bases lay between the germline ends. This CDR3 region has 15 residues. PCR employed 60 Vbeta and 13 Jbeta primers. Profiling relied on immunoSEQ multiplex PCR, and the TCRdb table lists in-frame clones only, not all of them. The sample records under 150,000 clones, 70% to 80% being singletons. The sample is drawn from a study of cytomegalovirus exposure and HLA in healthy donors. On the study more broadly: Among the 370 or so donors who were genotyped, 81% fell in the genetic ancestry cluster that is associated with self-reported Caucasian donors.

The chain joins TRBV5-1 to TRBJ1-1, with a weak D call TRBD1 (5 bases). The sequenced material came from PBMCs. The source of this sequence is a woman in her sixties or seventies in good health and CMV-seropositive. The CDR3 here is CASSLARGMDTEAFF. The CDR3 nucleotides are TGCGCCAGCAGCTTGGCCCGGGGGATGGACACTGAAGCTTTCTTT.